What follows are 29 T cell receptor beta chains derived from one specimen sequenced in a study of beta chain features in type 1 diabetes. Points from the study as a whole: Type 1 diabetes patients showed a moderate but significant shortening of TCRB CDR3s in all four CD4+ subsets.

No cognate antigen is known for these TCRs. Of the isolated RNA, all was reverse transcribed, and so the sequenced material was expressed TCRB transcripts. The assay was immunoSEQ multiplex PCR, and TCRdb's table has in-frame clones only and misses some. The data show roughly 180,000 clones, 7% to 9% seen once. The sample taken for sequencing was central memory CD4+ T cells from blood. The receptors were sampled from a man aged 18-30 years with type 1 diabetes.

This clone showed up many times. The DNA for the CDR3 is TGTGCCAGCAGCTTAGGGGCCGGGGGGGGAAATACGCAGTATTTT. This codes for CASSLGAGGGNTQYF. This sequence joins TRBV11-2 and TRBJ2-3; 8 bases match TRBD2. CDR3 length: 15 residues. V lost 1 base to trimming and J lost 7 bases; unmatched junction nucleotides: 7. The germline V gene has CDR1 SGHAT and CDR2 FQNNGV.

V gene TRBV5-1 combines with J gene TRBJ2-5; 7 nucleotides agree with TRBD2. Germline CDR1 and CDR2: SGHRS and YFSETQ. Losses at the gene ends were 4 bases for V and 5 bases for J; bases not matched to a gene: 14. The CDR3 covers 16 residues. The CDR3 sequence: CASSPTGGGGSETQYF. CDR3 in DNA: TGCGCCAGCAGCCCCACCGGCGGGGGTGGGTCGGAGACCCAGTACTTC. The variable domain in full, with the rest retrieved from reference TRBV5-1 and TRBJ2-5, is KAGVTQTPRYLIKTRGQQVTLSCSPISGHRSVSWYQQTPGQGLQFLFEYFSETQRNKGNFPGRFSGRQFSNSRSEMNVSTLELGDSALYLCASSPTGGGGSETQYFGPGTRLLVL.

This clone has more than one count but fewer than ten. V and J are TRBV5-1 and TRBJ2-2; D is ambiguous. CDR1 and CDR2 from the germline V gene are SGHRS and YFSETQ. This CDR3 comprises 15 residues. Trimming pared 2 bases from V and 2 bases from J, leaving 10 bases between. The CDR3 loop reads CASSLIGGNTGELFF. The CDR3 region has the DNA TGCGCCAGCAGCTTAATAGGCGGAAACACCGGGGAGCTGTTTTTT.

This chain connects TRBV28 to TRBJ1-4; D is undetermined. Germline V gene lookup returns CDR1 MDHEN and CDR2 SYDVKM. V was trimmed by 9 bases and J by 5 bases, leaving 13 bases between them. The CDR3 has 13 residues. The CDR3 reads CASSRQLNEKLFF. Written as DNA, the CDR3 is TGTGCCAGTAGCCGGCAGCTCAATGAAAAACTGTTTTTT.

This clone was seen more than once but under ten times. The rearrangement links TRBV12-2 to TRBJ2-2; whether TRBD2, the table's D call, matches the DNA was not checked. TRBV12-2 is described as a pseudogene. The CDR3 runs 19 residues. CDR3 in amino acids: CASRLTVRELAGVTGELFF. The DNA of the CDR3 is TGTGCAAGTCGCTTAACGGTAAGGGAACTTGCGGGGGTGACCGGGGAGCTGTTTTTT.

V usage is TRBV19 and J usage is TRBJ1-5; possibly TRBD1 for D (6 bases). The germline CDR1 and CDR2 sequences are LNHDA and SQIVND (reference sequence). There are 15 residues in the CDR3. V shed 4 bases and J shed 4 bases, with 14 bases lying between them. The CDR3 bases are TGTGCCAGTAGTAAAGGGCAGGGGATAAATCAGCCCCAGCATTTT. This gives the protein CASSKGQGINQPQHF.

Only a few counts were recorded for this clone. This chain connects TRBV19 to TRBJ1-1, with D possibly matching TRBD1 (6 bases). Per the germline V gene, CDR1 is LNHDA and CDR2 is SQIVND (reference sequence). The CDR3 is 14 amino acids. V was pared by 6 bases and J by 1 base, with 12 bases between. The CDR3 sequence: CASRRQDANTEAFF. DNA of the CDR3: TGTGCCAGTAGGAGACAGGACGCGAACACTGAAGCTTTCTTT.

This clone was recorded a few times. CDR3 bases: TGTGCCAGCAGCTCGTCGCGGGGCCTTGAAGATACGCAGTATTTT. It yields the protein CASSSSRGLEDTQYF. The genes are TRBV7-2 and TRBJ2-3, with D possibly TRBD2 on 6 matching bases. Germline values: CDR1 SGHTA, CDR2 FQGNSA. This CDR3 spans 15 amino acids. Trimming stripped 4 bases from V and 5 bases from J, with 16 bases between.

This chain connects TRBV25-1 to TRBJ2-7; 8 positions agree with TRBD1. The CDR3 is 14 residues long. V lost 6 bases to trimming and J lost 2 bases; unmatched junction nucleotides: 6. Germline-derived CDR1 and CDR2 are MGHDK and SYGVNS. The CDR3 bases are TGTGCCAGCAGCCCCGGGACAGGAGCCTACGAGCAGTACTTC. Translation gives CASSPGTGAYEQYF.

The CDR3 DNA follows: TGTGCCAGCAGCTTAGTGGCGCGGTCGGGGGAGCTGTTTTTT. It is translated as CASSLVARSGELFF. V usage is TRBV7-2 and J usage is TRBJ2-2, with D unresolved. The germline V gene has CDR1 SGHTA and CDR2 FQGNSA. Trimming took off 1 base at V and 8 bases at J, with 11 bases between the two ends. This CDR3 has 14 amino acids.

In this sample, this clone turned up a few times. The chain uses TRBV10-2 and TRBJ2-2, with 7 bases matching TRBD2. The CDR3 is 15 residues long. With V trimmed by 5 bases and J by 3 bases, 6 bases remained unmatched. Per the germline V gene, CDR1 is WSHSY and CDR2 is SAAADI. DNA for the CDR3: TGCGCCAGCAGTCTGGGAGGGGCGGACACCGGGGAGCTGTTTTTT. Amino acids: CASSLGGADTGELFF.

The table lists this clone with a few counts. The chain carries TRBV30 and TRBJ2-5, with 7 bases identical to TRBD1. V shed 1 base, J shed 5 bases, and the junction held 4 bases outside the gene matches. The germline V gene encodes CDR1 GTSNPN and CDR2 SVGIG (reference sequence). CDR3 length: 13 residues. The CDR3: CAWSAGRGETQYF. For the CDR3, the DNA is TGTGCCTGGAGTGCGGGCAGGGGGGAGACCCAGTACTTC.

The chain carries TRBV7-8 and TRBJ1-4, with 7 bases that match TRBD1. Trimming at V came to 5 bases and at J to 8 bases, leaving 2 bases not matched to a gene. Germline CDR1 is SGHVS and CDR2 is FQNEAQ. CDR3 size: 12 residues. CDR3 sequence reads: CASSQQGEKLFF. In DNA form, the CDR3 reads TGTGCCAGCAGCCAACAGGGGGAAAAACTGTTTTTT.

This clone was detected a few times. The DNA for the CDR3 is TGTGCCTGGTATCAGGGAATGATGTTCTTC. This gives the protein CAWYQGMMFF. The chain combines TRBV30 with TRBJ2-1; D is perhaps TRBD1 (5 bases). CDR3 size: 10 residues. Germline CDR1 is GTSNPN and CDR2 is SVGIG (reference sequence). V lost 5 bases to trimming and J lost 15 bases, with 14 bases between them. The variable domain in full, completed from reference TRBV30 and TRBJ2-1, reads SQTIHQWPATLVQPVGSPLSLECTVEGTSNPNLYWYRQAAGRGLQLLFYSVGIGQISSEVPQNLSASRPQDRQFILSSKKLLLSDSGFYLCAWYQGMMFFGPGTRLTVL.

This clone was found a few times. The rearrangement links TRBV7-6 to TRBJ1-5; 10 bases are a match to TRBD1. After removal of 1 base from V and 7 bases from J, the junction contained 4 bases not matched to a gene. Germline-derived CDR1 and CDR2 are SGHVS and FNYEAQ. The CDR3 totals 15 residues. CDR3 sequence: CASSLGTGGSQPQHF. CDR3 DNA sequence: TGTGCCAGCAGCTTAGGGACAGGGGGTAGCCAGCCCCAGCATTTT. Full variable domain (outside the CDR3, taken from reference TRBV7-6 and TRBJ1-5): GAGVSQSPRYKVTKRGQDVALRCDPISGHVSLYWYRQALGQGPEFLTYFNYEAQQDKSGLPNDRFSAERPEGSISTLTIQRTEQRDSAMYRCASSLGTGGSQPQHFGDGTRLSIL.

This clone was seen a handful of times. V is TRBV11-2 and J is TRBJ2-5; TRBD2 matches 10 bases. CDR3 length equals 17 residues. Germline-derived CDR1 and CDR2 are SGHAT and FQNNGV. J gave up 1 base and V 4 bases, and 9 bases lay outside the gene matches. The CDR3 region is CASSSGVSGGTQETQYF. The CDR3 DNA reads TGTGCCAGCAGCTCAGGGGTTAGCGGGGGGACCCAAGAGACCCAGTACTTC.

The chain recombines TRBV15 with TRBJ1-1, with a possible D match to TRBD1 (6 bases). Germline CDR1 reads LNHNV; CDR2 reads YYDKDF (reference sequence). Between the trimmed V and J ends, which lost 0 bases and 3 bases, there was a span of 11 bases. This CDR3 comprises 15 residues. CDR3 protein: CATSRDLGGHTEAFF. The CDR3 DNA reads TGTGCCACCAGCAGAGATCTCGGGGGGCACACTGAAGCTTTCTTT.

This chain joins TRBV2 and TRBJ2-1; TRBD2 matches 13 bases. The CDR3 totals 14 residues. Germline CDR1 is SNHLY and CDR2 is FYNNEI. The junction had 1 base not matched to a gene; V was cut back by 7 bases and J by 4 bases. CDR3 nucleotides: TGTGCCAGCAAGGGACTAGCGGGGTACAATGAGCAGTTCTTC. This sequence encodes CASKGLAGYNEQFF.

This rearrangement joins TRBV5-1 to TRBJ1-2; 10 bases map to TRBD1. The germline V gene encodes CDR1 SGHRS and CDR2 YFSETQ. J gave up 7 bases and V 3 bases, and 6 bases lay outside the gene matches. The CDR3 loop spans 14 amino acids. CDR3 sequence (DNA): TGCGCCAGCAGCTCGGACAGGGGGGTTTTTGGCTACACCTTC. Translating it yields CASSSDRGVFGYTF.

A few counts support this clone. CDR3 protein: CASSLAGTGGPQQYF. CDR3 in DNA: TGTGCCAGCAGCTTGGCAGGGACAGGGGGCCCCCAGCAGTACTTC. The chain couples TRBV5-4 to TRBJ2-7; 12 nucleotides match TRBD1. Trimming removed 0 bases from V and 8 bases from J; junction bases left unmatched: 6. The germline CDR1 and CDR2 sequences are SGHNT and YYREEE (reference sequence). This CDR3 region has 15 residues.

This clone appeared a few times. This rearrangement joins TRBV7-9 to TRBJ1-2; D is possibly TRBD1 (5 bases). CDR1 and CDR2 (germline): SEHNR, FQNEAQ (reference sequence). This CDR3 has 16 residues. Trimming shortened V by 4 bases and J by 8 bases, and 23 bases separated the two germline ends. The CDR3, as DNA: TGTGCCAGCAGCTCGTCGGGGGGAGCCCTGCGAGGCGGCTACACCTTC. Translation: CASSSSGGALRGGYTF. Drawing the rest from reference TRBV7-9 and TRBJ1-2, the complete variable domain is DTGVSQNPRHKITKRGQNVTFRCDPISEHNRLYWYRQTLGQGPEFLTYFQNEAQLEKSRLLSDRFSAERPKGSFSTLEIQRTEQGDSAMYLCASSSSGGALRGGYTFGSGTRLTVV.

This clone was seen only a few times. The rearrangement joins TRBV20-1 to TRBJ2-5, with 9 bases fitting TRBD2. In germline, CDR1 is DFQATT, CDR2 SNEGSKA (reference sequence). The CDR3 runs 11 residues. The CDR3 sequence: CLPAGGETQYF. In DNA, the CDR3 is TGCCTCCCCGCGGGGGGGGAGACCCAGTACTTC.

DNA of the CDR3: TGCAGCGTTGAAGAGGGTGGGGGGGATAGCGAGCAGTACTTC. Translated, it gives CSVEEGGGDSEQYF. This rearrangement joins TRBV29-1 to TRBJ2-7; 7 bases match TRBD2. This CDR3 comprises 14 residues. V dropped 0 bases and J dropped 6; count of bases not matched to a gene: 8. Germline-derived CDR1 and CDR2 are SQVTM and ANQGSEA.

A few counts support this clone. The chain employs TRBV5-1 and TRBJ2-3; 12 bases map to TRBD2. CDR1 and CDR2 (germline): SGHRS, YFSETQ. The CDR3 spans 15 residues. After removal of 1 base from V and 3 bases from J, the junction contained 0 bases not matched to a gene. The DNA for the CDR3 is TGCGCCAGCAGCTTGACTAGCGGGGGGACAGATACGCAGTATTTT. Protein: CASSLTSGGTDTQYF. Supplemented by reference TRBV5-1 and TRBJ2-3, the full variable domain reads KAGVTQTPRYLIKTRGQQVTLSCSPISGHRSVSWYQQTPGQGLQFLFEYFSETQRNKGNFPGRFSGRQFSNSRSEMNVSTLELGDSALYLCASSLTSGGTDTQYFGPGTRLTVL.

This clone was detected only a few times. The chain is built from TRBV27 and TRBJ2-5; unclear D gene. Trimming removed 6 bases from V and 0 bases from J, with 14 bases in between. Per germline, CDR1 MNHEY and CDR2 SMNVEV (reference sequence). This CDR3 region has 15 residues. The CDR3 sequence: CASSLSATYQETQYF. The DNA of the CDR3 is TGTGCCAGCAGCCTATCCGCAACGTACCAAGAGACCCAGTACTTC.

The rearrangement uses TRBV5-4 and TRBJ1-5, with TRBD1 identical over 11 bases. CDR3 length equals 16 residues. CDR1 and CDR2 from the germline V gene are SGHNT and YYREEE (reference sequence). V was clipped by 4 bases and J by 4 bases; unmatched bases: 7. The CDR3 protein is CASSRDGTGGNQPQHF. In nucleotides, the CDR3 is TGTGCCAGCAGCCGGGACGGGACAGGGGGAAATCAGCCCCAGCATTTT.

The CDR3, as DNA: TGCGCCAGCAGCCAAGCCTGGGCGGGGGGCATCACCGGGGAGCTGTTTTTT. It is translated as CASSQAWAGGITGELFF. This rearrangement joins TRBV4-3 to TRBJ2-2; 8 positions agree with TRBD2. The V segment lost 1 base and the J segment 4 bases; nucleotides outside the gene matches: 8. Looked up from germline, CDR1 is LGHNA and CDR2 is YSLEER. This CDR3 spans 17 amino acids.

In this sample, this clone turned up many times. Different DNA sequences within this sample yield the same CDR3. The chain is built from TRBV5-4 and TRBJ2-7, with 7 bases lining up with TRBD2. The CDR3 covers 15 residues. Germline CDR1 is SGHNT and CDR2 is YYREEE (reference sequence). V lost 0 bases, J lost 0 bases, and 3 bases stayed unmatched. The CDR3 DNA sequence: TGTGCCAGCAGCTTGGCCGGCGGGAGCTCCTACGAGCAGTACTTC. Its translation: CASSLAGGSSYEQYF.

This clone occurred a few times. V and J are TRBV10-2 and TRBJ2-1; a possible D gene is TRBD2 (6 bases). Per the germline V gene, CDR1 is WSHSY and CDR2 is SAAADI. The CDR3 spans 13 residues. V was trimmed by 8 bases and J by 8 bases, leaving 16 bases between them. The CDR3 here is CASVFSGRDEQFF. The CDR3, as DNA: TGCGCCAGCGTCTTTAGCGGCCGGGATGAGCAGTTCTTC.